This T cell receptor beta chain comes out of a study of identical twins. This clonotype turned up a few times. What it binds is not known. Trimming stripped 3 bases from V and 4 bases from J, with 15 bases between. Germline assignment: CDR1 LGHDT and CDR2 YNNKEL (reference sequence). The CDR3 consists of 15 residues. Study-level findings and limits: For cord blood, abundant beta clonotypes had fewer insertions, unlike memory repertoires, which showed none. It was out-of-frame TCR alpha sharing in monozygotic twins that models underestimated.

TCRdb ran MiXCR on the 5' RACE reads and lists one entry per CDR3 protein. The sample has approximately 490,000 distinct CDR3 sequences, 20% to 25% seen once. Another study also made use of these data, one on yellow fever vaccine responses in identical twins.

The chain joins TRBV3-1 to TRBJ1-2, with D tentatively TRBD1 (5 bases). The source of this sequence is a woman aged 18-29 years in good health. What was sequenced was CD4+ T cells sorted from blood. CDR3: CASSHSGRTVYGYTF. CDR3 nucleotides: TGTGCCAGCAGCCACTCGGGACGGACCGTCTATGGCTACACCTTC.